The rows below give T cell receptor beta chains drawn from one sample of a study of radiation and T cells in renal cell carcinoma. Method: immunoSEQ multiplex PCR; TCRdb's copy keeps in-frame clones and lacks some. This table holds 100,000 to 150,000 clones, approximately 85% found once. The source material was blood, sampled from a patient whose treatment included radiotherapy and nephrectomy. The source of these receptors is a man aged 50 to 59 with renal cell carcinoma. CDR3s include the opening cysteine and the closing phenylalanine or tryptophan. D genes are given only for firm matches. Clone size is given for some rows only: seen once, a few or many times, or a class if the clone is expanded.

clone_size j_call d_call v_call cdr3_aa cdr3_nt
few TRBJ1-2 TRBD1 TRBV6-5 CASVRGANYGYTF TGTGCCAGCGTCAGGGGGGCGAACTATGGCTACACCTTC
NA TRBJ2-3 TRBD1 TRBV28 CASSTWDRDGDTQYF TGTGCCAGCTCCACTTGGGACAGGGACGGAGATACGCAGTATTTT
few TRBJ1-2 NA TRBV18 CASSPPAGGYTF TGTGCCAGCTCACCCCCGGCAGGCGGCTACACCTTC
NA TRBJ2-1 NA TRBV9 CASSVVSSDPGPTNEQFF TGTGCCAGCAGCGTAGTTTCTAGCGACCCCGGACCCACCAATGAGCAGTTCTTC
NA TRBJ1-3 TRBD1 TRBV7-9 CASEWHKTGGDSGNTIYF TGTGCCAGCGAATGGCACAAAACAGGGGGCGATTCTGGAAACACCATATATTTT
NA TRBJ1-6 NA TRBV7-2 CASSSGRRNSPLHF TGTGCCAGCAGCTCGGGACGGAGAAATTCACCCCTCCACTTT
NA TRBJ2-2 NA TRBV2 CASRKETTGELFF TGTGCCAGCAGGAAGGAAACCACCGGGGAGCTGTTTTTT
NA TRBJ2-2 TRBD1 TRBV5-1 CASRNRGSSGELFF TGCGCCAGCCGTAACAGGGGTTCGTCCGGGGAGCTGTTTTTT
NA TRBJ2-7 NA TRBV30 CAWSIGGASEQYF TGTGCCTGGAGCATTGGGGGGGCCTCCGAGCAGTACTTC
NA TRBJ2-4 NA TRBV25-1 CASSDNRINIQYF TGTGCCAGCAGTGACAACAGGATCAACATTCAGTACTTC